These 26 T cell receptor beta chains came from one sample sequenced in a study of early T cells in non-severe SARS-CoV-2 infection. TCRdb processed the 5' RACE reads anew with MiXCR; each CDR3 protein has one entry. The sample yields 68,000 or so distinct CDR3 sequences, 9.5% to 13% seen once. Material for sequencing was whole blood. The receptors here all came from an adult who was a healthcare worker with PCR-confirmed SARS-CoV-2 infection or an uninfected control (not recorded which).

The chain couples TRBV10-3 to TRBJ2-7; either TRBD1 or TRBD2 may supply D (5 bases each). Germline V CDR1 and CDR2: ENHRY, SYGVKD. Trimming removed 7 bases from V and 2 bases from J, with 15 bases in between. The CDR3 has 14 amino acids. DNA of the CDR3: TGTGCCATCAAATTTCGGGACGGACCCTACGAGCAGTACTTC. It encodes CAIKFRDGPYEQYF.

This clonotype was counted a few times. J is TRBJ2-7 and V is TRBV18; D unclear. Trimming shortened V by 2 bases and J by 3 bases, and 11 bases separated the two germline ends. Per the germline V gene, CDR1 is KGHSH and CDR2 is LQKENI. The CDR3 consists of 14 residues. The CDR3 protein is CASSPMTDHYEQYF. For the CDR3, the DNA is TGTGCCAGCTCACCAATGACGGATCACTACGAGCAGTACTTC.

This rearrangement joins TRBV3-1 to TRBJ2-7; the D is unclear. Germline assignment: CDR1 LGHDT and CDR2 YNNKEL (reference sequence). Trimming pared 4 bases from V and 6 bases from J, leaving 10 bases between. This CDR3 has 12 amino acids. CDR3 nucleotides: TGTGCCAGCAGCCTCTCTCTAGGCGAGCAGTACTTC. Its translation: CASSLSLGEQYF.

This clonotype was counted at least ten times. The gene calls are TRBV6-5 and TRBJ1-3; D not resolved. The CDR3 is 12 amino acids. Germline loops: CDR1 MNHEY, CDR2 SVGAGI. The ends were cut back, 8 bases at V and 2 bases at J, with 7 bases in the middle. The CDR3: CASRGTGNTIYF. CDR3 DNA sequence: TGTGCCAGCCGGGGTACTGGAAACACCATATATTTT.

This clonotype was found many times. This chain uses TRBV20-1 with TRBJ1-1, with 7 bases aligning to TRBD1. In germline, CDR1 is DFQATT, CDR2 SNEGSKA (reference sequence). This CDR3 contains 14 residues. CDR3 coding DNA: TGCATGCCGAAACAGGGGCCGACCTCCACTGAAGCTTTCTTT. The encoded protein is CMPKQGPTSTEAFF.

The chain combines TRBV20-1 with TRBJ1-2; D is undetermined. The germline V and J ends were trimmed by 4 bases and 7 bases, with 10 bases remaining between them. Germline CDR1 and CDR2: DFQATT and SNEGSKA (reference sequence). The CDR3 is 11 amino acids. The CDR3 nucleotides read TGCAGTGCTATTAGCATCCCTGGCTACACCTTC. Protein: CSAISIPGYTF.

This clonotype was recorded a few times. The V call is TRBV29-1, the J call TRBJ2-7; tentative D call: TRBD1 (5 bases). CDR3 length equals 13 residues. The V end was cut by 3 bases, the J end by 6 bases, with 15 bases between. Per the germline V gene, CDR1 is SQVTM and CDR2 is ANQGSEA. The CDR3 DNA reads TGCAGCGTTGAGGGGCGATTCGGTAGCGAGCAGTACTTC. Translation: CSVEGRFGSEQYF.

This clonotype was seen at least ten times. This chain connects TRBV6-2 or TRBV6-3 to TRBJ1-2; no definite D call. V lost 3 bases, J lost 1 base, and 0 bases lay in between. The CDR3 covers 11 residues. Germline V lookup: CDR1 MNHEY, CDR2 SVGEGT. The CDR3 DNA follows: TGTGCCAGCAGTTATAACTATGGCTACACCTTC. Translated: CASSYNYGYTF.

The chain carries TRBV29-1 and TRBJ2-2; TRBD1 is a possible D gene (5 bases). The CDR3 loop spans 14 amino acids. The germline V gene has CDR1 SQVTM and CDR2 ANQGSEA. The V and J ends lost 6 bases and 0 bases respectively, with 11 bases between them. The CDR3 here is CSVKGLTNTGELFF. As DNA, the CDR3 is TGCAGCGTAAAGGGGCTAACGAACACCGGGGAGCTGTTTTTT.

This clonotype came up many times. The V gene is TRBV10-3, the J gene TRBJ2-3, with 10 bases that match TRBD1. The V gene's germline CDR1 is ENHRY and CDR2 SYGVKD. J was trimmed by 6 bases and V by 6 bases; bases with no gene match: 9. The CDR3 extends over 15 amino acids. The CDR3 DNA is TGTGCCATCAGCCGGGACAGGGGAGGATTTGATACGCAGTATTTT. The encoded protein is CAISRDRGGFDTQYF.

This clonotype was observed at least ten times. CDR3 nucleotide sequence: TGTGCCAGCAGCTTATTCTGGGGCTATAATGAAAAACTGTTTTTT. This translates into CASSLFWGYNEKLFF. V is TRBV7-9 and J is TRBJ1-4, with a tentative D call TRBD1 (5 bases). Per germline, CDR1 SEHNR and CDR2 FQNEAQ (reference sequence). The CDR3 is 15 residues long. Trimming took 2 bases from V and 4 from J, leaving 11 bases between them.

This clonotype is medium-sized. CDR3 DNA sequence: TGTGCCAGCAGTCAGCGGCGAGGGGGCAATCAGCCCCAGCATTTT. This gives the protein CASSQRRGGNQPQHF. J is TRBJ1-5 and V is TRBV6-5; tentatively, D is TRBD1 (5 bases). The CDR3 spans 15 residues. Germline V CDR1 and CDR2: MNHEY, SVGAGI. The ends were cut back, 5 bases at V and 2 bases at J, with 13 bases in the middle.

There are a few counts of this clonotype. The chain combines TRBV12-3 or TRBV12-4 with TRBJ2-3; D is unresolved. V dropped 6 bases and J dropped 2 bases, with 9 bases sitting between them. This CDR3 comprises 13 residues. The CDR3 coding sequence is TGTGCCAGCAGACGGACCGACACAGATACGCAGTATTTT. Amino acids: CASRRTDTDTQYF.

This clonotype was detected many times. CDR3 residues: CASSQLILPPGNTIYF. In DNA, the CDR3 is TGTGCCAGCAGCCAACTGATTCTCCCTCCTGGAAACACCATATATTTT. This sequence joins TRBV3-1 and TRBJ1-3; D remains unclear. Germline CDR1 reads LGHDT; CDR2 reads YNNKEL (reference sequence). Trimming took off 2 bases at V and 2 bases at J, with 13 bases between the two ends. This CDR3 is built from 16 residues.

This clonotype was picked up many times. This chain uses TRBV4-3 with TRBJ1-6; TRBD1 is a possible D gene (6 bases). V was trimmed by 4 bases and J by 9 bases, leaving 16 bases between them. Per the germline V gene, CDR1 is LGHNA and CDR2 is YSLEER. This CDR3 is 15 amino acids long. CDR3 in DNA: TGCGCCAGCAGCCCCCAAGGCCGGGGGCCTTCACCCCTCCACTTT. It codes for CASSPQGRGPSPLHF.

The chain recombines TRBV5-1 with TRBJ2-7; D could derive from TRBD1 or TRBD2 (5 bases each). From germline, CDR1 is SGHRS and CDR2 YFSETQ. V was shortened by 4 bases and J by 5 bases, with 10 bases between the two germline ends. The CDR3 consists of 12 residues. The CDR3 DNA follows: TGCGCCAGCAGCCGAGTGGGGGACGAGCAGTACTTC. Protein: CASSRVGDEQYF.

The sample holds a few counts of this clonotype. The chain joins TRBV11-2 to TRBJ2-7; D is unresolved. Germline V gene data show CDR1 as SGHAT and CDR2 as FQNNGV. The V and J ends lost 7 bases and 0 bases respectively, with 16 bases between them. CDR3 length equals 15 residues. The CDR3 DNA reads as TGTGCCAGCACCCTGGCCGGGTCAGGCTCCTACGAGCAGTACTTC. Protein product: CASTLAGSGSYEQYF.

The rearrangement links TRBV6-2 or TRBV6-3 to TRBJ2-7, with 14 bases identical to TRBD2. Germline V gene lookup returns CDR1 MNHEY and CDR2 SVGEGT. V lost 4 bases to trimming and J lost 4 bases; unmatched junction nucleotides: 6. The length of the CDR3 is 16 residues. The CDR3 reads CASSFSGLAGEYEQYF. The CDR3 nucleotides read TGTGCCAGCAGTTTCTCGGGACTAGCGGGAGAGTACGAGCAGTACTTC.

The V call is TRBV19, the J call TRBJ2-4, with D possibly TRBD2 on 5 matching bases. Trimming left V 4 bases short and J 8 bases short, with 12 bases between. CDR1 is LNHDA, CDR2 SQIVND, per germline (reference sequence). The CDR3 length is 13 residues. Here the CDR3 DNA reads TGTGCCAGTAGTAATTCCGGGGTGGACATTCAGTACTTC. Translation: CASSNSGVDIQYF.

A few counts support this clonotype. The chain has TRBV9 and TRBJ2-1; TRBD2 matches 7 bases. The CDR3 extends over 16 amino acids. Germline V gives CDR1 SGDLS, CDR2 YYNGEE. V was pared by 0 bases and J by 3 bases, with 6 bases of the junction left unmatched. This CDR3 is CASSVGPGLGYNEQFF. CDR3 bases: TGTGCCAGCAGCGTAGGTCCCGGACTAGGCTACAATGAGCAGTTCTTC.

The gene calls are TRBV11-2 and TRBJ2-1, with TRBD2 identical over 12 bases. Germline trimming cut 0 bases from V and 8 bases from J; bases unmatched to any gene: 5. The CDR3 spans 16 residues. The germline V gene encodes CDR1 SGHAT and CDR2 FQNNGV. The CDR3 here is CASSLDWTSGIYEQFF. DNA of the CDR3: TGTGCCAGCAGCTTAGACTGGACTAGCGGGATCTATGAGCAGTTCTTC.

This clonotype has more than one count but fewer than ten. The V call is TRBV29-1, the J call TRBJ2-3, with 12 bases fitting TRBD2. The length of the CDR3 is 14 residues. CDR1 is SQVTM, CDR2 ANQGSEA, per germline. Unmatched junction bases numbered 8, after V lost 8 bases and J lost 5 bases. CDR3 residues: CSTKGLAGLDTQYF. The CDR3 bases are TGCAGCACCAAGGGACTAGCGGGTTTAGATACGCAGTATTTT.

The chain has TRBV20-1 and TRBJ2-7; a weak D match, TRBD2 (6 bases). CDR1 and CDR2 from the germline V gene are DFQATT and SNEGSKA (reference sequence). Trimming pared 1 base from V and 2 bases from J, leaving 9 bases between. The length of the CDR3 is 13 residues. CDR3 amino acids: CSARGRGTYEQYF. The DNA for the CDR3 is TGCAGTGCTAGAGGGAGGGGAACCTACGAGCAGTACTTC.

The sample holds many counts of this clonotype. This chain joins TRBV6-1 and TRBJ1-6; TRBD1 aligns across 8 bases. The CDR3 totals 14 residues. Germline V gene sequence: CDR1 MNHNS, CDR2 SASEGT. J lost 14 bases, V lost 7 bases, and 13 bases had no gene match. CDR3 nucleotide sequence: TGTGCCAGCAAGTCGACAGGGGCGGGGGTGGCCCTCCACTTT. Protein product: CASKSTGAGVALHF.

At least ten counts were recorded for this clonotype. The V gene is TRBV5-4, the J gene TRBJ2-2; tentatively, D is TRBD1 or TRBD2 (5 bases each). Germline CDR1 and CDR2: SGHNT and YYREEE (reference sequence). Trimming stripped 4 bases from V and 6 bases from J, with 13 bases between. The CDR3 sequence is 14 residues long. The CDR3 DNA sequence: TGTGCCAGCAGCGAGGGGAGTATCCCCGGGGAGCTGTTTTTT. Translating it yields CASSEGSIPGELFF.

The gene calls are TRBV29-1 and TRBJ2-7; D uncertain. CDR1 and CDR2 (germline): SQVTM, ANQGSEA. This CDR3 region has 12 residues. V gave up 5 bases and J gave up 6 bases, with 14 bases separating them. CDR3 sequence: CSVCFESAEQYF. As DNA, the CDR3 is TGCAGCGTTTGTTTCGAATCCGCCGAGCAGTACTTC.